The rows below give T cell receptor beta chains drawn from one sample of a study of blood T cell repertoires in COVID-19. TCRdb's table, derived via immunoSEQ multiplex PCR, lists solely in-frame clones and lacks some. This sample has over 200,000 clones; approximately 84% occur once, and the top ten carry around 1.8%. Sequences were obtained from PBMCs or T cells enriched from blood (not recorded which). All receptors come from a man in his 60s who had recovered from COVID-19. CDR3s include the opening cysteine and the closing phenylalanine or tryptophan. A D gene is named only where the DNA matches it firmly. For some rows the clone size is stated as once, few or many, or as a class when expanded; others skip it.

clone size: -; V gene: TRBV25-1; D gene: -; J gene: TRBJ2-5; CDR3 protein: CASSEPGWGETQYF; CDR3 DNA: TGTGCCAGCAGTGAACCGGGGTGGGGAGAGACCCAGTACTTC
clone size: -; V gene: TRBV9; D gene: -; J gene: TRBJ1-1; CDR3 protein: CASSVTGQNTEAFF; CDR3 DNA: TGTGCCAGCAGCGTAACAGGGCAGAACACTGAAGCTTTCTTT
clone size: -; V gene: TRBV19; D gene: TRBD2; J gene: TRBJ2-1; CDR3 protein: CASSVRGGNEQFF; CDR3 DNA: TGTGCCAGTAGCGTCCGGGGGGGGAATGAGCAGTTCTTC
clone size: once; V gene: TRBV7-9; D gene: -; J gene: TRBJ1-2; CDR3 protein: CASSSRQTNYGYTF; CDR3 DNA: TGTGCCAGCAGCTCAAGACAGACTAACTATGGCTACACCTTC
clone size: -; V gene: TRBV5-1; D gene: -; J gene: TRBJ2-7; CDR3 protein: CASSFGYLTYEQYF; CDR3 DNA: TGCGCCAGCAGCTTCGGTTATCTTACCTACGAGCAGTACTTC
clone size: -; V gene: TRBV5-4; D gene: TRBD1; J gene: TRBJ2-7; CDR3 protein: CASSFDRASEQYF; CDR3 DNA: TGTGCCAGCAGCTTCGACAGGGCCTCCGAGCAGTACTTC
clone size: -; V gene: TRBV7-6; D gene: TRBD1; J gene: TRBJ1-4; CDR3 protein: CASSSQQGRGGEKLFF; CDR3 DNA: TGTGCCAGCAGCTCGCAACAGGGGAGAGGCGGTGAAAAACTGTTTTTT
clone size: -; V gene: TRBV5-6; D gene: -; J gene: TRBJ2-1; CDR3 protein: CASSFQLGGYNEQFF; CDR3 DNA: TGTGCCAGCAGCTTCCAGCTTGGCGGGTACAATGAGCAGTTCTTC
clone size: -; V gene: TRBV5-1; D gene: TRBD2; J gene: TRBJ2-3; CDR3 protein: CASSLTTSGINTDTQYF; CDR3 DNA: TGCGCCAGCAGCTTAACAACTAGCGGGATAAACACAGATACGCAGTATTTT
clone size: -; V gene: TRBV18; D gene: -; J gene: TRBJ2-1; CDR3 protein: CASSPGQGYNEQFF; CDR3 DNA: TGTGCCAGCTCACCAGGGCAGGGCTACAATGAGCAGTTCTTC
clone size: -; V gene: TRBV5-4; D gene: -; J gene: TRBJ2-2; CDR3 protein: CATRYWGRTGELFF; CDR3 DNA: TGTGCCACCCGGTACTGGGGGAGGACCGGGGAGCTGTTTTTT
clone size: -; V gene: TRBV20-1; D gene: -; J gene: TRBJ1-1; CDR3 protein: CSANIEHEAFF; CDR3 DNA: TGCAGTGCCAATATTGAACATGAAGCTTTCTTT
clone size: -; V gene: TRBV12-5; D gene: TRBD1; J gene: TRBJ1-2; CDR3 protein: CASSIGQGVNYGYTF; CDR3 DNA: TGTGCTAGCTCCATCGGACAGGGGGTTAACTATGGCTACACCTTC
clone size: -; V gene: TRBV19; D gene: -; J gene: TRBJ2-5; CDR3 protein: CASSKASRAIQETQYF; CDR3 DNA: TGTGCCAGTAGTAAAGCAAGCAGGGCTATCCAAGAGACCCAGTACTTC
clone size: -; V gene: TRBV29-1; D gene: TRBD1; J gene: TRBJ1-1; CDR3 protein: CSVGDRVESEAFF; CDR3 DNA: TGCAGCGTCGGGGACAGGGTGGAATCTGAAGCTTTCTTT
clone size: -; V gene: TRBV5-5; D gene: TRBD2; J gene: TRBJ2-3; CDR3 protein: CASSFSRTSIKDTQYF; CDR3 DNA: TGTGCCAGCAGCTTTTCCAGGACTAGCATAAAAGATACGCAGTATTTT
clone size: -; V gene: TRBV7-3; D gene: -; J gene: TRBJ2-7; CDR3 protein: CASSRGYEQYF; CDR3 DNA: TGTGCCAGCAGCCGGGGTTACGAGCAGTACTTC
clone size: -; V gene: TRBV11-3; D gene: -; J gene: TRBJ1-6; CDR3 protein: CASSGRGSNSPLHF; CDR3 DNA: TGTGCCAGCAGCGGGAGGGGCAGTAATTCACCCCTCCACTTT
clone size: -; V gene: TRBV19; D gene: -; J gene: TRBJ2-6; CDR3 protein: CASSISGGGFSGANVLTF; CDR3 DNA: TGTGCCAGTAGTATATCCGGGGGTGGTTTCTCTGGGGCCAACGTCCTGACTTTC
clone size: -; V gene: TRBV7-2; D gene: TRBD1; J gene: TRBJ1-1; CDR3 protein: CASSRDRLKNTEAFF; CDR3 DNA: TGTGCCAGCAGCCGGGACAGATTAAAGAACACTGAAGCTTTCTTT
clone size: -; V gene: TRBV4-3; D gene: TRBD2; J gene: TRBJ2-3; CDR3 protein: CASSPSSSGSLADTQYF; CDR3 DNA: TGCGCCAGCAGCCCGAGCTCTAGCGGGAGTCTCGCAGATACGCAGTATTTT
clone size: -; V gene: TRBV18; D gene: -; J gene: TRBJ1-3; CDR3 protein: CASSPRDTSGNTIYF; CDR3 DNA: TGTGCCAGCTCACCCCGGGACACCTCTGGAAACACCATATATTTT
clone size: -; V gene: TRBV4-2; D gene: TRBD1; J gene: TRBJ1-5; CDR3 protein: CASSQVRGPETLSNQPQHF; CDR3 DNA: TGTGCCAGCAGCCAAGTTAGGGGGCCGGAGACCCTTAGCAATCAGCCCCAGCATTTT
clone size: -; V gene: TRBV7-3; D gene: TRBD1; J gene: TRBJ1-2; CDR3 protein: CASSPGTGRGYTF; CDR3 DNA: TGTGCCAGCAGCCCCGGGACAGGGCGCGGCTACACCTTC
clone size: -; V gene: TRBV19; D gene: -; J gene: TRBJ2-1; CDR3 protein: CASSIDRREAYNEQFF; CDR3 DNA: TGTGCCAGTAGTATAGATCGGAGGGAGGCTTACAATGAGCAGTTCTTC
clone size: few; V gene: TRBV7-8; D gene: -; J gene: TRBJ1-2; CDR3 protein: CASSFSTGAINYGYTF; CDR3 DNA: TGTGCCAGCAGCTTCTCGACAGGAGCGATTAACTATGGCTACACCTTC
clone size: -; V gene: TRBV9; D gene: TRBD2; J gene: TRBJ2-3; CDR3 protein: CASSEGLAGGPQDTQYF; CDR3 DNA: TGTGCCAGCAGCGAGGGACTAGCGGGGGGGCCTCAGGATACGCAGTATTTT
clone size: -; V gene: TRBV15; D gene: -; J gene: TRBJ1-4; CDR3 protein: CATTRGQNEKLFF; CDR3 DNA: TGTGCCACCACCAGGGGACAAAATGAAAAACTGTTTTTT
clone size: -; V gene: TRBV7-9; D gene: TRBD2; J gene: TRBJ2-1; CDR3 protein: CASRPPGGGRSMGRNEQFF; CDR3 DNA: TGTGCCAGCAGACCCCCCGGGGGGGGAAGGAGCATGGGGCGGAATGAGCAGTTCTTC